These 20 T cell receptor beta chains came from one sample sequenced in a study of cytomegalovirus exposure and HLA in healthy donors. The study ran its PCR with 60 Vbeta and 13 Jbeta primers. Measured with immunoSEQ multiplex PCR; TCRdb has only the in-frame clones, and not every one. Here the sample spans about 160,000 clones, 65% to 90% being singletons. The source material was PBMCs. The receptors come from a man in his fifties or sixties in good health and CMV-seropositive.

This rearrangement joins TRBV5-1 to TRBJ2-7; a weak D match, TRBD1 (6 bases). This CDR3 spans 13 amino acids. CDR1 is SGHRS and CDR2 is YFSETQ in the germline V gene. V lost 3 bases to trimming and J lost 5 bases, with 12 bases between them. CDR3 DNA sequence: TGCGCCAGCAGCTCGAACAGGGAGAACGAGCAGTACTTC. It encodes CASSSNRENEQYF.

This clone was recorded only once. CDR3 coding DNA: TGTGCCAGCAGCCGGGACTTGCAAGAGACCCAGTACTTC. It encodes CASSRDLQETQYF. The V gene is TRBV2, the J gene TRBJ2-5, with a tentative D call TRBD2 (6 bases). Trimming cost V 6 bases and J 2 bases, with 10 bases left between them. Germline CDR1 reads SNHLY; CDR2 reads FYNNEI. The CDR3 covers 13 residues.

This chain joins TRBV27 and TRBJ1-6; 9 bases are shared with TRBD1. After removal of 5 bases from V and 9 bases from J, the junction contained 8 bases not matched to a gene. Germline V CDR1 and CDR2: MNHEY, SMNVEV (reference sequence). The CDR3 covers 15 residues. The CDR3 sequence is CASSPETGGFSPLHF. As DNA, the CDR3 is TGTGCCAGCAGTCCGGAGACAGGGGGTTTTTCACCCCTCCACTTT.

The chain carries TRBV10-2 and TRBJ2-7, with 10 bases identical to TRBD1. In germline, CDR1 is WSHSY, CDR2 SAAADI. The CDR3 runs to 15 residues. V shed 4 bases, J shed 2 bases, and the junction held 5 bases outside the gene matches. The CDR3 loop is CASSGDRGWTYEQYV. In nucleotides, the CDR3 is TGCGCCAGCAGTGGGGACAGGGGATGGACCTACGAGCAGTACGTC.

The rearrangement uses TRBV10-3 and TRBJ2-5, with a tentative D call TRBD1 (9 bases). This CDR3 contains 15 residues. V gave up 6 bases and J gave up 3 bases, with 17 bases separating them. The V gene's germline CDR1 is ENHRY and CDR2 SYGVKD. The CDR3 spells CAISRGGQGEETQYF. DNA for the CDR3: TGTGCCATCAGCCGGGGGGGACAGGGAGAAGAGACCCAGTACTTC.

CDR3 sequence (DNA): TGTGCCAGCAGTTACACAGCAAACACTGAAGCTTTCTTT. Translated: CASSYTANTEAFF. This chain connects TRBV6-5 to TRBJ1-1; the D is unclear. Trimming stripped 2 bases from V and 2 bases from J, with 6 bases between. Germline V gene lookup returns CDR1 MNHEY and CDR2 SVGAGI. There are 13 residues in the CDR3.

The rearrangement uses TRBV15 and TRBJ1-2, with D tentatively TRBD1 (6 bases). CDR1 is LNHNV and CDR2 is YYDKDF in the germline V gene (reference sequence). The CDR3 has 13 amino acids. V was pared by 0 bases and J by 7 bases, with 9 bases between. Here the CDR3 DNA reads TGTGCCACCAGCAGAGATAGGGGGAGTGGCTACACCTTC. It encodes CATSRDRGSGYTF.

The DNA for the CDR3 is TGTGCCAGCAGTCGACCGGGACTTAACTATGGCTACACCTTC. Amino acid sequence: CASSRPGLNYGYTF. This chain links TRBV6-6 with TRBJ1-2; possibly TRBD1 for D (5 bases). Germline assignment: CDR1 MNHNY and CDR2 SVGAGI (reference sequence). Trimming cost V 5 bases and J 1 base, with 11 bases left between them. The CDR3 consists of 14 residues.

About this clone itself: Distinct nucleotide sequences in the sample also encode this CDR3. The genes are TRBV15 and TRBJ1-4, with TRBD1 identical over 9 bases. The CDR3 runs 16 residues. In germline, CDR1 is LNHNV, CDR2 YYDKDF (reference sequence). J was trimmed by 7 bases and V by 0 bases; bases with no gene match: 6. The CDR3 is CATSRDPGQGSEKLFF. The DNA of the CDR3 is TGTGCCACCAGCAGAGATCCTGGACAGGGGAGTGAAAAACTGTTTTTT.

The chain has TRBV5-4 and TRBJ2-1; a possible D gene is TRBD2 (6 bases). Germline-derived CDR1 and CDR2 are SGHNT and YYREEE (reference sequence). The V end was cut by 0 bases, the J end by 5 bases, with 15 bases between. The CDR3 is 16 amino acids. CDR3 nucleotides: TGTGCCAGCAGCTTGGCCGGGCTCGGGGGACACAATGAGCAGTTCTTC. This translates into CASSLAGLGGHNEQFF.

The chain employs TRBV6-1 and TRBJ1-3; tentative D call: TRBD1 (6 bases). Germline V lookup: CDR1 MNHNS, CDR2 SASEGT. CDR3 length: 15 residues. V lost 5 bases to trimming and J lost 2 bases, with 13 bases between them. CDR3 bases: TGTGCCAGCAGTCAAAACAGGGCTCCTGGAAACACCATATATTTT. It yields the protein CASSQNRAPGNTIYF.

This chain links TRBV7-3 with TRBJ2-1; maybe TRBD2 (5 bases). V shed 0 bases and J shed 2 bases, with 11 bases lying between them. The CDR3 contains 16 residues. CDR1 is SGHTA, CDR2 FQGTGA, per germline. CDR3 residues: CASSLTFTSTYNEQFF. The CDR3 nucleotides read TGTGCCAGCAGCTTAACATTTACTAGTACCTACAATGAGCAGTTCTTC.

The rearrangement joins TRBV29-1 to TRBJ2-1; 7 positions agree with TRBD2. CDR3 size: 12 residues. V was pared by 6 bases and J by 8 bases, with 7 bases of the junction left unmatched. Germline CDR1 is SQVTM and CDR2 is ANQGSEA. For the CDR3, the DNA is TGCAGCGTCAGGGAGGGTGTCGATGAGCAGTTCTTC. Its protein is CSVREGVDEQFF.

This rearrangement joins TRBV13 to TRBJ2-1; D perhaps matches TRBD2 (5 bases). Trimming removed 0 bases at V and 5 bases at J, with 8 bases between. The CDR3 runs to 14 residues. Germline values: CDR1 PRHDT, CDR2 FYEKMQ (reference sequence). The CDR3 spells CASSLGLGDNEQFF. In DNA form, the CDR3 reads TGTGCCAGCAGCTTAGGTCTCGGGGACAATGAGCAGTTCTTC.

The chain employs TRBV5-1 and TRBJ2-1; 13 bases are a match to TRBD2. Germline CDR1 and CDR2: SGHRS and YFSETQ. The V gene end was trimmed by 0 bases and the J gene end by 4 bases; junction bases not matched to a gene: 4. This CDR3 contains 17 residues. The CDR3 region has the DNA TGCGCCAGCAGCTTGGCCGGGACTAGCGGGGTTTACAATGAGCAGTTCTTC. Translation gives CASSLAGTSGVYNEQFF.

This clone was counted a single time. The chain links TRBV5-1 to TRBJ1-2; 7 bases line up with TRBD1. Germline V gene data show CDR1 as SGHRS and CDR2 as YFSETQ. Losses at the gene ends were 6 bases for V and 7 bases for J; bases not matched to a gene: 18. The CDR3 is 16 residues long. The CDR3 is CASNMGQTKALGGYTF. CDR3 sequence (DNA): TGCGCCAGCAACATGGGACAGACCAAAGCGTTGGGTGGCTACACCTTC.

This sequence joins TRBV5-4 and TRBJ1-3; 9 bases map to TRBD1. Germline V gene data show CDR1 as SGHNT and CDR2 as YYREEE (reference sequence). The CDR3 loop spans 16 amino acids. The V gene end was trimmed by 6 bases and the J gene end by 4 bases; junction bases not matched to a gene: 11. CDR3 bases: TGTGCCAGCACCCTCTCCGGGACAGGGAAAGGAAACACCATATATTTT. This gives the protein CASTLSGTGKGNTIYF.

V and J are TRBV7-6 and TRBJ1-1; the D is unclear. This CDR3 has 15 amino acids. Germline CDR1 and CDR2: SGHVS and FNYEAQ. Trimming removed 3 bases at V and 1 base at J, with 12 bases between. CDR3 nucleotide sequence: TGTGCCAGCAGCTTGAGGGAACGGACGAACACTGAAGCTTTCTTT. This encodes CASSLRERTNTEAFF.

The rearrangement uses TRBV5-1 and TRBJ1-5, with a tentative D call TRBD1 (6 bases). Trimming removed 2 bases from V and 2 bases from J, with 11 bases in between. The CDR3 is made up of 15 amino acids. CDR1 and CDR2 (germline): SGHRS, YFSETQ. The CDR3 region is CASSLQGLGNQPQHF. CDR3 DNA sequence: TGCGCCAGCAGCTTACAGGGTTTGGGCAATCAGCCCCAGCATTTT.

The chain has TRBV25-1 and TRBJ2-1, with D unresolved. There are 13 residues in the CDR3. From germline, CDR1 is MGHDK and CDR2 SYGVNS. V was trimmed by 4 bases and J by 0 bases, leaving 4 bases between them. The CDR3 sequence is CASSGSSYNEQFF. CDR3 nucleotides: TGTGCCAGCAGTGGGAGCTCCTACAATGAGCAGTTCTTC.